The TCR beta chain described here comes from a study of cytomegalovirus exposure and HLA in healthy donors. Study findings and constraints: Researchers had no immune exposure information except CMV serostatus available.

PCR employed 60 Vbeta and 13 Jbeta primers. The protocol was immunoSEQ multiplex PCR, while the TCRdb copy is restricted to in-frame clones and leaves out a portion. This sample has roughly 180,000 clones, with about four fifths found just once. A few counts support this clone. Its antigen is undetermined. Germline lookup yields CDR1 LGHNA and CDR2 YNFKEQ. Trimming took off 1 base at V and 7 bases at J, with 10 bases between the two ends. The CDR3 extends over 14 amino acids. Regarding donors, all were healthy bone marrow donors. This TCR was sampled from a male donor in good health and CMV-seronegative. The sequenced material came from PBMCs. The chain employs TRBV4-2 and TRBJ1-4; no clear D gene. DNA for the CDR3: TGTGCCAGCAGCCAAGCGGTTCCCCCTGAAAAACTGTTTTTT. Translated: CASSQAVPPEKLFF.